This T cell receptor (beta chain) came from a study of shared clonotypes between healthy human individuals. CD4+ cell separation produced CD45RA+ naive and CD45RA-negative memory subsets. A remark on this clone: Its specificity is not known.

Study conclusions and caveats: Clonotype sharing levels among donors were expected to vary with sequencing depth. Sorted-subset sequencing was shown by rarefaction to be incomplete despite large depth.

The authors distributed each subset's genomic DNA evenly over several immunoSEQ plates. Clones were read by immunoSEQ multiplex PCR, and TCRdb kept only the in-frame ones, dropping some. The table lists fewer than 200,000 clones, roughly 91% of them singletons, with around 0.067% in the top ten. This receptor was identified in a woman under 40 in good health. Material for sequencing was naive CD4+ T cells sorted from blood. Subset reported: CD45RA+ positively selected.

CDR3 DNA: TGTGCCAGCAGCCAGGGGCGAGATTCGGGGTTTGCCTACGAGCAGTACTTC. Translation: CASSQGRDSGFAYEQYF. This chain links TRBV14 with TRBJ2-7; the D call may be TRBD1 or TRBD2 (5 bases each). The CDR3 spans 17 residues. V was clipped by 3 bases and J by 2 bases, with 20 bases between them. Looked up from germline, CDR1 is SGHDN and CDR2 is FVKESK.